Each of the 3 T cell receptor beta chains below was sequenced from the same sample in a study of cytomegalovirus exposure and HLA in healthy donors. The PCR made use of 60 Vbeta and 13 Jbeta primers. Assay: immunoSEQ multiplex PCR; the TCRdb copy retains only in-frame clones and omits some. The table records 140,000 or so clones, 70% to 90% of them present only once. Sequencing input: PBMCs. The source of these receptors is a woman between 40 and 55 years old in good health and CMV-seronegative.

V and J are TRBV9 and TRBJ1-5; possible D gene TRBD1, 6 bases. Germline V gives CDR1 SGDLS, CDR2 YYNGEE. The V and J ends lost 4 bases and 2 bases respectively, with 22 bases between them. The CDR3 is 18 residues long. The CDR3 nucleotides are TGTGCCAGCAGCCCTTATTCCGGGACAAAGGGTCGCAATCAGCCCCAGCATTTT. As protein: CASSPYSGTKGRNQPQHF.

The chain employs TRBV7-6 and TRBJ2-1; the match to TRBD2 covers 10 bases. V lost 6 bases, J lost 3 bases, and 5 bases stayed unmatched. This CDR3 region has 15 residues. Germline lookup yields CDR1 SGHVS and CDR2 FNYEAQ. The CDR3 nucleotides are TGTGCCAGCAGGGATCTAGCGGGAGTCTACAATGAGCAGTTCTTC. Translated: CASRDLAGVYNEQFF.

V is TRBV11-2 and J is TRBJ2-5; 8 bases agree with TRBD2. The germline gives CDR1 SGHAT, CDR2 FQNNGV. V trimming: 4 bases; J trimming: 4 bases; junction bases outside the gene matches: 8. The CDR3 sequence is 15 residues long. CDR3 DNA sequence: TGTGCCAGCAGCTGGAGCGGGAGTAGTGGAGAGACCCAGTACTTC. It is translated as CASSWSGSSGETQYF.